This is a list of T cell receptor beta chains from one sample in a study of tumor and adjacent non-tumor tissue in lung cancer. From the multiplex PCR reads, TCRdb called clonotypes with MiXCR, one entry per CDR3 protein. The table records around 99,000 distinct CDR3 sequences, about 61% of them present only once. The material sequenced was distant non-tumor lung tissue. The source is a man in his 60s with non-small cell lung cancer. Both conserved end residues are part of each CDR3. A D gene is named only where the DNA matches it firmly. Clone size is given for some rows only: seen once, a few or many times, or a class if the clone is expanded.

D: NA
size: NA
V: TRBV4-1
J: TRBJ1-3
DNA: TGCGCCAGCAGCCAAGCTCCGGACTCTGGAAATACCATATATTTT
CDR3: CASSQAPDSGNTIYF

D: TRBD2
size: NA
V: TRBV7-8
J: TRBJ2-7
DNA: TGTGCCAGCAGCTTAGGTGGGAGGGCCTCCTACGAGCAGTACTTC
CDR3: CASSLGGRASYEQYF

D: TRBD2
size: NA
V: TRBV13
J: TRBJ2-4
DNA: TGTGCCAGCAGCTCACCTAGCGGGAGGTCTGGGGTCGTCAAAAACATTCAGTACTTC
CDR3: CASSSPSGRSGVVKNIQYF

D: NA
size: NA
V: TRBV14
J: TRBJ2-2
DNA: TGTGCCAGCAGCCAAGTGTACACCGGGGAGCCGTTTTTT
CDR3: CASSQVYTGEPFF

D: TRBD2
size: NA
V: TRBV6-2/TRBV6-3
J: TRBJ2-2
DNA: TGTGCCAGCAGCCTACTAGCGCGAGGGTCCGGGGAGCTGTTTTTC
CDR3: CASSLLARGSGELFF

D: TRBD2
size: few
V: TRBV5-4
J: TRBJ2-1
DNA: TGTGCCAGCAGTCCGTACGGTTCGGGACTATCCCTAAATGAGCAGTTCTTC
CDR3: CASSPYGSGLSLNEQFF

D: TRBD1
size: NA
V: TRBV28
J: TRBJ2-7
DNA: TGTGTCAGCAGTTTATTTGGACAGGGTCCCTACGAGCAGTACTTC
CDR3: CVSSLFGQGPYEQYF

D: NA
size: many
V: TRBV20-1
J: TRBJ1-1
DNA: TGCAGTGCTAGAGATTGGGAGGCCCAGAACACTGAAGCTTTCTTT
CDR3: CSARDWEAQNTEAFF

D: TRBD2
size: many
V: TRBV5-1
J: TRBJ2-5
DNA: TGCGCCAGCAGCTTGACTAGCGGGGAGCAGACCCAGTACTTC
CDR3: CASSLTSGEQTQYF

D: NA
size: NA
V: TRBV28
J: TRBJ2-3
DNA: TGTGCCAGTTTGCTGGGAGAGGTGAACACAGATACGCAGTATTTT
CDR3: CASLLGEVNTDTQYF

D: TRBD2
size: NA
V: TRBV11-2
J: TRBJ2-1
DNA: TGTGCCAGCAGCTTTTTCTTAGCGGGAGGGCGATCCTACAATGAGCAGTTCTTC
CDR3: CASSFFLAGGRSYNEQFF

D: NA
size: NA
V: TRBV6-6
J: TRBJ1-5
DNA: TGTGCCAGTAGTCGGGACACCTCCGATCAGCCCCAGCATTTT
CDR3: CASSRDTSDQPQHF

D: NA
size: NA
V: TRBV6-2/TRBV6-3
J: TRBJ2-1
DNA: TGTGCCAGCCGTGCGTCGATCAATGAGCAGTTCTTC
CDR3: CASRASINEQFF

D: NA
size: NA
V: TRBV2
J: TRBJ1-5
DNA: TGTGCCAGCAGAGATGAATTCGATCAGCCCCAGCATTTT
CDR3: CASRDEFDQPQHF

D: TRBD1
size: NA
V: TRBV6-2/TRBV6-3
J: TRBJ1-5
DNA: TGTGTCAGCAATTACGGCGAGGGACAGGGAAGCAATCAGCCCCAGCATTTC
CDR3: CVSNYGEGQGSNQPQHF

D: NA
size: medium-sized
V: TRBV11-2
J: TRBJ2-3
DNA: TGTGCCAGCAGCTTACTATCCCTCAGCACAGATACGCAGTATTTT
CDR3: CASSLLSLSTDTQYF

D: NA
size: NA
V: TRBV4-2
J: TRBJ2-7
DNA: TGTACCGGCAGCCAAGAATCAGTGCCCGGTTACGAGCAGCACTTC
CDR3: CTGSQESVPGYEQHF

D: NA
size: NA
V: TRBV11-2
J: TRBJ2-2
DNA: TGTGCCAGCAGCGAGAGGCTAGCTAACTCAGGGGAGCTGTTTTTT
CDR3: CASSERLANSGELFF

D: NA
size: NA
V: TRBV11-2
J: TRBJ1-2
DNA: TGTGCCAGCAGTGCAAGTGCGGAGGTCAGTGGCTACACCTTC
CDR3: CASSASAEVSGYTF

D: NA
size: many
V: TRBV29-1
J: TRBJ2-7
DNA: TGCAGCGTTGGATTGGGCACCTCAGTTCTAAACGAGCAGTACTTC
CDR3: CSVGLGTSVLNEQYF

D: NA
size: NA
V: TRBV6-4
J: TRBJ2-4
DNA: TGTACCAGCAAAGGGGCGGACAGCCTAACCAAAAACATTCAGTACTTC
CDR3: CTSKGADSLTKNIQYF

D: NA
size: NA
V: TRBV7-8
J: TRBJ1-6
DNA: TGTGCCAGCAGCTTAGAAAGGACCTATAGTTCACCCCTCCACTTT
CDR3: CASSLERTYSSPLHF

D: NA
size: NA
V: TRBV6-1
J: TRBJ2-3
DNA: TGTGCCAGCAATATTGTCCGAGGGAATACGCAGTATTTT
CDR3: CASNIVRGNTQYF

D: NA
size: many
V: TRBV11-2
J: TRBJ1-6
DNA: TGTGCCAGCAGCTTAGTTCGCGGGACTAAAAATTCACCCCTCCACTTT
CDR3: CASSLVRGTKNSPLHF

D: TRBD2
size: NA
V: TRBV7-8
J: TRBJ2-2
DNA: TGTGCCAGCAGCCGAAGACTAGCAGCCGCCGGGGAGCTGTTTTTT
CDR3: CASSRRLAAAGELFF

D: NA
size: NA
V: TRBV4-1
J: TRBJ1-1
DNA: TGCGCCATCAGCCAGGGAACTGAAGCTTTCTTT
CDR3: CAISQGTEAFF

D: NA
size: many
V: TRBV12-3/TRBV12-4
J: TRBJ2-5
DNA: TGTGCCAGCACCCAGCCCGCGGCGGAGACCCAGTACTTC
CDR3: CASTQPAAETQYF

D: NA
size: NA
V: TRBV29-1
J: TRBJ1-5
DNA: TGTAGCGCGGGACTATCGCCGAATCAGCCCCAGCATTTT
CDR3: CSAGLSPNQPQHF

D: NA
size: many
V: TRBV7-2
J: TRBJ2-1
DNA: TGTGCCAGCAGCCCCCGGGACACGGAAAAGTTCTTC
CDR3: CASSPRDTEKFF

D: NA
size: NA
V: TRBV10-3
J: TRBJ1-5
DNA: TGTACCATCAGGGAGGGAAGCAATCAGCCCCAGCATTTT
CDR3: CTIREGSNQPQHF

D: NA
size: NA
V: TRBV11-1
J: TRBJ2-7
DNA: TGTGCCGGCAGCAAGGGACCGTCGGGGAAGCAGTACTTC
CDR3: CAGSKGPSGKQYF

D: NA
size: many
V: TRBV20-1
J: TRBJ2-5
DNA: TGCAGTGCTAGACAGGCGGCTGGGGAGACCCAGTACTTC
CDR3: CSARQAAGETQYF

D: NA
size: NA
V: TRBV6-5
J: TRBJ2-7
DNA: TGTCCCAGCAGTTCGGGACTGGGTGTTTACGAGCAGTACTTC
CDR3: CPSSSGLGVYEQYF

D: NA
size: NA
V: TRBV6-1
J: TRBJ1-5
DNA: TGTGCCACCAGTGCCACAAAGAGAAGCAATCAGCCCCAGCATTTT
CDR3: CATSATKRSNQPQHF

D: NA
size: NA
V: TRBV7-8
J: TRBJ1-1
DNA: TGTGCCAGCAGCTTAGCGGGGTTGAACACTGAAGCTTTCTTT
CDR3: CASSLAGLNTEAFF

D: NA
size: NA
V: TRBV6-1
J: TRBJ1-5
DNA: TGTGCCAGCAGTGAAGAGCAGGGGAGGGCGACTTATCAGCCCCAGCATTTT
CDR3: CASSEEQGRATYQPQHF

D: TRBD1
size: NA
V: TRBV11-3
J: TRBJ2-7
DNA: TGTACCAGCAGCTTCCGGACAGGCGACCTCTCCTACGGGGAGTACTTC
CDR3: CTSSFRTGDLSYGEYF

D: NA
size: NA
V: TRBV21-1
J: TRBJ2-1
DNA: TGTGCCAGCAGCAAAGGCCAGGGGGATTTGTCCTACAATGAGCATTTCTTC
CDR3: CASSKGQGDLSYNEHFF

D: NA
size: NA
V: TRBV6-5
J: TRBJ1-5
DNA: TGTGCCAGCAGGTCAGTTAATAGCAATCAGTCCCAGCATTTT
CDR3: CASRSVNSNQSQHF

D: TRBD1
size: few
V: TRBV6-6
J: TRBJ2-5
DNA: TGTGCCAGCAGTGTAGACAGGGGGTCGGGAGAGACCCAGTGTTTC
CDR3: CASSVDRGSGETQCF

D: TRBD2
size: NA
V: TRBV29-1
J: TRBJ2-7
DNA: TGCAGCGGAGGGACTAGCGGCCGATCCTACGAGCAGTACTTC
CDR3: CSGGTSGRSYEQYF

D: NA
size: NA
V: TRBV11-2
J: TRBJ2-3
DNA: TGTGCCGGCAGCTACCCTCCGTGTCGAAGCACAGATACGCAGTATTTT
CDR3: CAGSYPPCRSTDTQYF

D: NA
size: few
V: TRBV11-2
J: TRBJ2-3
DNA: TGTGCCAGCAGACCCCAGGGGGGGAACACAGATACGCAGTATTTT
CDR3: CASRPQGGNTDTQYF

D: NA
size: many
V: TRBV13
J: TRBJ1-2
DNA: TGTGCCAGCAGCTCAAACCCAGAGGGCTACACCTTC
CDR3: CASSSNPEGYTF

D: NA
size: many
V: TRBV10-3
J: TRBJ1-5
DNA: TGTGCCATCAGTGAGTCAGGCACTAGCAATCAGCCCCAGCATTTT
CDR3: CAISESGTSNQPQHF